The 6 T cell receptor beta chains below all came from one sample that was sequenced in a study of siplizumab effects on memory and regulatory T cells (dated 2019 in TCRdb). Libraries were constructed by the immunoSEQ multiplex PCR assay. Imported from immuneACCESS, the table was reduced by TCRdb to in-frame sequences with V and J called. These copies leave out some clones; in studies compared against another copy, an unresolved V gene accounts for under half, and the cause of the remainder is not known. The sample data list 70,000 to 90,000 clones, and around 89% of these were observed just once. Approximately 15% of the sample goes to the ten largest clones. Sequencing was done on a sample of CD4+ T cells sorted from blood. The receptors were sampled from a human donor in good health.

The gene calls are TRBV30 and TRBJ1-1; TRBD1 might be the D (5 bases). With 5 bases removed from V and 2 bases from J, the gap between germline ends came to 12 bases. The CDR3 loop spans 13 amino acids. CDR1 is GTSNPN and CDR2 is SVGIG in the germline V gene (reference sequence). CDR3 in amino acids: CAWHRSRNTEAFF. In DNA form, the CDR3 reads TGTGCCTGGCACAGGTCTCGTAACACTGAAGCTTTCTTT.

The gene calls are TRBV30 and TRBJ1-6, with D uncertain. The CDR3 is 12 residues long. Germline CDR1 reads GTSNPN; CDR2 reads SVGIG (reference sequence). V lost 4 bases, J lost 10 bases, and 11 bases lay in between. The CDR3 protein is CAWTAEFSPLHF. In DNA, the CDR3 is TGTGCCTGGACGGCGGAGTTCTCACCCCTCCACTTT.

The chain uses TRBV4-1 and TRBJ1-4, with 8 bases lining up with TRBD1. Germline V gene data show CDR1 as MGHRA and CDR2 as YSYEKL. The CDR3 runs to 15 residues. V shed 4 bases, J shed 7 bases, and the junction held 8 bases outside the gene matches. The CDR3 nucleotides are TGCGCCAGCAGCCCAACAGGGGGGGAAGGTGAAAAACTGTTTTTT. Amino acid sequence: CASSPTGGEGEKLFF.

This clone was detected a few times. V usage is TRBV27 and J usage is TRBJ2-1; D is perhaps TRBD1 (6 bases). Per germline, CDR1 MNHEY and CDR2 SMNVEV (reference sequence). Between the trimmed V and J ends, which lost 5 bases and 2 bases, there was a span of 13 bases. The CDR3 sequence is 15 residues long. The CDR3 DNA reads TGTGCCAGCAGTCGGTCCCGGGACACCTACAATGAGCAGTTCTTC. Protein sequence: CASSRSRDTYNEQFF.

The chain links TRBV6-1 to TRBJ2-5; 7 nucleotides line up with TRBD1. The CDR3 covers 14 residues. CDR1 and CDR2 (germline): MNHNS, SASEGT. Trimming took 8 bases from V and 1 from J; bases not matched to a gene: 7. In DNA, the CDR3 is TGTGCCAGCTCCGGGACAGTGAGCCAAGAGACCCAGTACTTC. It encodes CASSGTVSQETQYF.

V and J are TRBV7-9 and TRBJ2-1, with TRBD1 matching over 8 bases. Germline V gene data show CDR1 as SEHNR and CDR2 as FQNEAQ (reference sequence). The CDR3 extends over 13 amino acids. The V and J ends lost 6 bases and 8 bases, in that order; junction bases with no gene match: 6. In nucleotides, the CDR3 is TGTGCCAGCAGGACAGGGGAGGCCCATGAGCAGTTCTTC. This codes for CASRTGEAHEQFF.